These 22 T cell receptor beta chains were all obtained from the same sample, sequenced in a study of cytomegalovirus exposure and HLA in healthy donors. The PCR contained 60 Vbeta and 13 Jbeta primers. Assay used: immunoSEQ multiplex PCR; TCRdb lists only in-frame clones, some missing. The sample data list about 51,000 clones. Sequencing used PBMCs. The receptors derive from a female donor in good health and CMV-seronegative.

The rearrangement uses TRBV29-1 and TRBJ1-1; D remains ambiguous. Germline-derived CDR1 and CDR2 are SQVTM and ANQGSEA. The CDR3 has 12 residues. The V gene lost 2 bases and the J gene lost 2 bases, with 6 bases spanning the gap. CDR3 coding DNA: TGCAGCGTTGAACTTAGAAACACTGAAGCTTTCTTT. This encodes CSVELRNTEAFF. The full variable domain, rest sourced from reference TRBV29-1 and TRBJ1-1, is SAVISQKPSRDICQRGTSLTIQCQVDSQVTMMFWYRQQPGQSLTLIATANQGSEATYESGFVIDKFPISRPNLTFSTLTVSNMSPEDSSIYLCSVELRNTEAFFGQGTRLTVV.

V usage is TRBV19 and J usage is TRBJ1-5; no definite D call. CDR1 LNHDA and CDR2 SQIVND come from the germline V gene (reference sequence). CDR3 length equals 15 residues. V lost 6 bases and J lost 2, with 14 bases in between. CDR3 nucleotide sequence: TGTGCCAGTAGAACCAGAGCTAGAGGCAATCAGCCCCAGCATTTT. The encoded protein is CASRTRARGNQPQHF.

For the CDR3, the DNA is TGTGCCAGTCACATACGGACTAGCGGGGCCGCAGCCACCTACGAGCAGTACTTC. Residues: CASHIRTSGAAATYEQYF. This chain uses TRBV13 with TRBJ2-7; 12 nucleotides line up with TRBD2. After removal of 9 bases from V and 2 bases from J, the junction contained 17 bases not matched to a gene. CDR1 and CDR2 (germline): PRHDT, FYEKMQ (reference sequence). There are 18 residues in the CDR3. Full variable domain (outside the CDR3, taken from reference TRBV13 and TRBJ2-7): AAGVIQSPRHLIKEKRETATLKCYPIPRHDTVYWYQQGPGQDPQFLISFYEKMQSDKGSIPDRFSAQQFSDYHSELNMSSLELGDSALYFCASHIRTSGAAATYEQYFGPGTRLTVT.

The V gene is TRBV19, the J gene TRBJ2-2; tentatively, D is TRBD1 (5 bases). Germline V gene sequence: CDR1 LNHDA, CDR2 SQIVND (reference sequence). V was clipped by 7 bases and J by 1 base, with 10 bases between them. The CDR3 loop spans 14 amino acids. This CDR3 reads CASKGRQNTGELFF. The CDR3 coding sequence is TGTGCCAGTAAGGGGCGGCAGAACACCGGGGAGCTGTTTTTT. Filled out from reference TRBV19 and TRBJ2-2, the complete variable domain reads DGGITQSPKYLFRKEGQNVTLSCEQNLNHDAMYWYRQDPGQGLRLIYYSQIVNDFQKGDIAEGYSVSREKKESFPLTVTSAQKNPTAFYLCASKGRQNTGELFFGEGSRLTVL.

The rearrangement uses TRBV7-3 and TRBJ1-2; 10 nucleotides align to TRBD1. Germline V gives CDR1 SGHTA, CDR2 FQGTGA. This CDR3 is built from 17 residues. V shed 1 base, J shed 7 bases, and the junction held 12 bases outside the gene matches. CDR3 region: CASSLSGTGAGVGGYTF. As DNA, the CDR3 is TGTGCCAGCAGCTTAAGTGGGACAGGGGCCGGTGTGGGTGGCTACACCTTC.

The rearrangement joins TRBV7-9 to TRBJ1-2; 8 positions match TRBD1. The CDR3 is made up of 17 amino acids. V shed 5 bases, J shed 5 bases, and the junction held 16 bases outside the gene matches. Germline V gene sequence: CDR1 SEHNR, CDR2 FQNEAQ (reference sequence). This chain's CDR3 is CASSPRDRTNQGYGYTF. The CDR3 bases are TGTGCCAGCAGCCCCCGGGACAGGACAAACCAGGGGTATGGCTACACCTTC.

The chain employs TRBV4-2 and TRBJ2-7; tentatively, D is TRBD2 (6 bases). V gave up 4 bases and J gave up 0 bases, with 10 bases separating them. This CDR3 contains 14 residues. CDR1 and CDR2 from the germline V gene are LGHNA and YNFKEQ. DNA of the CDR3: TGTGCCAGCAGCCGGGACTCCCACTCCTACGAGCAGTACTTC. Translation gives CASSRDSHSYEQYF.

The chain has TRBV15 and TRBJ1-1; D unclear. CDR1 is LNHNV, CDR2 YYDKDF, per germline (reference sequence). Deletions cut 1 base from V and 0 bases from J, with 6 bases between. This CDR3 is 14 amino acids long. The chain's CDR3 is CATSRVTMNTEAFF. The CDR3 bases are TGTGCCACCAGCAGAGTTACAATGAACACTGAAGCTTTCTTT.

CDR3 nucleotides: TGTGCCAGCTCACCGACCACGCCGCGGGCTTACTACGAGCAGTACTTC. It is translated as CASSPTTPRAYYEQYF. The chain carries TRBV18 and TRBJ2-7, with a tentative D call TRBD2 (5 bases). In germline, CDR1 is KGHSH, CDR2 LQKENI. CDR3 length: 16 residues. V lost 3 bases to trimming and J lost 3 bases, with 18 bases between them. The full variable domain, its missing parts supplied by reference TRBV18 and TRBJ2-7, is NAGVMQNPRHLVRRRGQEARLRCSPMKGHSHVYWYRQLPEEGLKFMVYLQKENIIDESGMPKERFSAEFPKEGPSILRIQQVVRGDSAAYFCASSPTTPRAYYEQYFGPGTRLTVT.

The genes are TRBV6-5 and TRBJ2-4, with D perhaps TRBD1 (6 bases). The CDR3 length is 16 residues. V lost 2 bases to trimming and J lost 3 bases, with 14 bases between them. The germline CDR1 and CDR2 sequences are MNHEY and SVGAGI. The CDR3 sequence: CASSYPGNRDKNIQYF. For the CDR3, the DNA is TGTGCCAGCAGTTACCCCGGTAACAGGGACAAAAACATTCAGTACTTC.

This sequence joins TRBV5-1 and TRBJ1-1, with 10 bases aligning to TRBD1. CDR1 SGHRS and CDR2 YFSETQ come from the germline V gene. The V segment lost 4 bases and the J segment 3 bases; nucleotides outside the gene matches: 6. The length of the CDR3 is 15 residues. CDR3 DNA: TGCGCCAGCAGCCGGCGGACAGGGGGTGACACTGAAGCTTTCTTT. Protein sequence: CASSRRTGGDTEAFF.

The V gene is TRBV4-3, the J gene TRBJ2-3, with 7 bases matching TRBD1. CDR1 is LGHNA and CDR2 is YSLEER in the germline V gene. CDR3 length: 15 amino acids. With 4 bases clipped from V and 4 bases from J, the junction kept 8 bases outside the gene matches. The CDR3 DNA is TGCGCCAGCAGCCGCGACAGGGATCAAGCAGATACGCAGTATTTT. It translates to CASSRDRDQADTQYF.

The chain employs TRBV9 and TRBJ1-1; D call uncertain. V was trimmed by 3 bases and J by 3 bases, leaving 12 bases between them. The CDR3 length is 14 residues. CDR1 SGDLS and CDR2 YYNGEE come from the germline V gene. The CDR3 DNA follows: TGTGCCAGCAGCGCCAAGTGGCAAGACACTGAAGCTTTCTTT. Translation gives CASSAKWQDTEAFF.

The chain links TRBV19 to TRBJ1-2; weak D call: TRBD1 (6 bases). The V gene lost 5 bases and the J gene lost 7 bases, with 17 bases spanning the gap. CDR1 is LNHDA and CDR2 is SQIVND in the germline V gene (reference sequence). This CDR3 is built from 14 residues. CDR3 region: CASSVPRGSGGYTF. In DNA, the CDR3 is TGTGCCAGTAGTGTCCCCAGGGGCTCGGGTGGCTACACCTTC.

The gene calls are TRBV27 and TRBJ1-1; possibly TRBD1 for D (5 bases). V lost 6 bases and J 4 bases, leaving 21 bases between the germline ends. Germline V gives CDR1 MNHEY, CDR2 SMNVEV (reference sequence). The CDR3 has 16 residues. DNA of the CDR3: TGTGCCAGCAGGACGGGGGGACTAACTGGTGGCACTGAAGCTTTCTTT. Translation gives CASRTGGLTGGTEAFF.

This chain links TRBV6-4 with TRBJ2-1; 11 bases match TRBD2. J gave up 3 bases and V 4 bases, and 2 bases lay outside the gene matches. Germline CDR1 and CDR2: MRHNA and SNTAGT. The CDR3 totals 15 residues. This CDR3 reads CASSATSGGYNEQFF. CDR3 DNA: TGTGCCAGCAGTGCCACTAGCGGGGGCTACAATGAGCAGTTCTTC.

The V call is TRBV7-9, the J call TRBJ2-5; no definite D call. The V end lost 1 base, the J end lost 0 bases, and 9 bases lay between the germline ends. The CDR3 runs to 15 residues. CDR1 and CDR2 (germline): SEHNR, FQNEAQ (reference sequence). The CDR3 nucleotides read TGTGCCAGCAGCTTAGTCCCGGAGAACCAAGAGACCCAGTACTTC. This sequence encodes CASSLVPENQETQYF.

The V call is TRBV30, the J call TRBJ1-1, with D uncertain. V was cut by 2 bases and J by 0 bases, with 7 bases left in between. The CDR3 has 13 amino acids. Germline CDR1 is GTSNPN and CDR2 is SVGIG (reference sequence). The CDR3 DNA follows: TGTGCCTGGAGTAGAGACTTGAACACTGAAGCTTTCTTT. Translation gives CAWSRDLNTEAFF.

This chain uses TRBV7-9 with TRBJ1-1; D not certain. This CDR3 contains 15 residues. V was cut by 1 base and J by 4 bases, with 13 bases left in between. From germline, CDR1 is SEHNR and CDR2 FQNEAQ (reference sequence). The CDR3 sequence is CASSLVSGRSTEAFF. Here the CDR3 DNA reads TGTGCCAGCAGCTTAGTTTCTGGCAGATCCACTGAAGCTTTCTTT.

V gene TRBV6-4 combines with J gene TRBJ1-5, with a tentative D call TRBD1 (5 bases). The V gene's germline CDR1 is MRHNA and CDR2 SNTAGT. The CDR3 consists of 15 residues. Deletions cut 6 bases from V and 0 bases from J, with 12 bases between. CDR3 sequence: CASRGQPNSNQPQHF. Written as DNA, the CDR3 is TGTGCCAGCAGAGGACAACCGAATAGCAATCAGCCCCAGCATTTT.

In DNA form, the CDR3 reads TGTGCCAGCAGCTTTGGGACAGGCGGCAATCAGCCCCAGCATTTT. Its translation: CASSFGTGGNQPQHF. The rearrangement links TRBV7-2 to TRBJ1-5, with 8 nucleotides matching TRBD1. This CDR3 has 15 amino acids. Germline V gene data show CDR1 as SGHTA and CDR2 as FQGNSA. The J segment lost 2 bases and the V segment lost 3 bases, leaving 3 bases of the junction unmatched.

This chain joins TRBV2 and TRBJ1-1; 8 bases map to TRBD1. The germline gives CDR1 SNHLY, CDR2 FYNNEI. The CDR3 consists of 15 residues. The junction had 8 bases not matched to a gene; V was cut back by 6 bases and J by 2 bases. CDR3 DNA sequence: TGTGCCAGCAGCATCAAACAGGGGGGAAACACTGAAGCTTTCTTT. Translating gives CASSIKQGGNTEAFF.